This T cell receptor (beta chain) is from a study of cytomegalovirus exposure and HLA in healthy donors. As concerns this clone: Its matching antigen is unknown.

PCR primers comprised 60 Vbeta and 13 Jbeta primers. Data came from immunoSEQ multiplex PCR; TCRdb stores just in-frame clones and leaves some out. The repertoire has some 150,000 clones, about four fifths of them found once; the top ten carry about 2.8%. Germline V lookup: CDR1 SGHTA, CDR2 FQGNSA. V gave up 5 bases and J gave up 3 bases, with 16 bases separating them. CDR3 length: 15 residues. Overall study results and limits: Clonal expansion was found to be greater in HLA-associated TCR beta chains than in equally common others in a later analysis.

This TCR was sampled from a male donor in good health and CMV-seronegative. The V and J genes are TRBV7-2 and TRBJ1-2; the D gene is possibly TRBD1 (6 bases). The sequencing sample was made of PBMCs. CDR3 sequence (DNA): TGTGCCAGCAGCATAAGGGACACCTTCCACTATGGCTACACCTTC. Residues: CASSIRDTFHYGYTF.